This T cell receptor (beta chain) was captured by sequencing in a study of spatial heterogeneity in lung cancer. Whole-study context: Beta-chain sequences consistently outnumbered alpha-chain sequences in detection. Within raw reads, each unique TCR and UMI combination appeared on average more than ten times.

Each CDR3 protein gets one entry after TCRdb re-called the 5' RACE reads with MiXCR. The data show over 7,000 distinct CDR3 sequences, 9% to 10% seen once. This CDR3 is 15 amino acids long. CDR1 is SGHAT and CDR2 is FQDESV in the germline V gene (reference sequence). The trim removed 5 bases at V and 4 bases at J, leaving 7 bases unmatched. Described time point: sample taken at primary tumor resection. Sequencing was performed on whole RNA extracted from tumor and nontumor lung tissue, or from frozen PBMC, and the material was left unsorted. The sequence was obtained from a male donor with early-stage non-small cell lung cancer. The chain carries TRBV11-1 and TRBJ2-3, with 9 bases identical to TRBD1. The sample in question was normal lung tissue next to the tumor, obtained at surgery. The CDR3 region is CASSTDRGWADTQYF. The CDR3 nucleotides are TGTGCCAGCAGCACGGACAGGGGATGGGCAGATACGCAGTATTTT.